Below are 22 T cell receptor beta chains sequenced from a single sample in a study of T cells expressing NK-cell markers. No DNA is given; TCRdb re-called the 5' RACE reads and lists each CDR3 protein once. Here the sample table reports 400,000 to 500,000 distinct CDR3 sequences. Specimen: blood T cells: a sorted CD56 or NKG2C T cell subset, CD4+ or CD8+ T cells, or bulk PBMC T cells (not recorded which). These receptors were taken from a woman aged 18-69 years in good health.

The chain employs TRBV28 and TRBJ2-7; TCRdb lists TRBD2, though no DNA is available to test this call. Germline CDR1 reads MDHEN; CDR2 reads SYDVKM. The CDR3 extends over 16 amino acids. CDR3: CASSCREGQSSYEQYF.

The chain carries TRBV20-1 and TRBJ2-1; TCRdb returns TRBD1, unconfirmable since there is no DNA. The CDR3 totals 12 residues. Germline V gives CDR1 DFQATT, CDR2 SNEGSKA (reference sequence). Here the CDR3 reads CSAEGGNNEQFF.

The chain links TRBV6-4 to TRBJ2-1; the TRBD2 assignment by TCRdb is unverifiable without DNA. Germline V gene sequence: CDR1 MRHNA, CDR2 SNTAGT. The CDR3 consists of 15 residues. The CDR3 region is CASSDSASGGDEQFF.

V is TRBV12-3 or TRBV12-4 and J is TRBJ2-3; TCRdb's D gene call, TRBD1, goes unchecked for lack of DNA. This CDR3 has 16 amino acids. CDR3 sequence reads: CASSSPLGRSTDTQYF.

The chain joins TRBV28 to TRBJ2-5; absent DNA, TCRdb's TRBD2 call cannot be checked. The CDR3 is 15 amino acids. Germline CDR1 MDHEN, CDR2 SYDVKM. The CDR3 sequence is CASSAGTSEGQTQYF.

V is TRBV6-5 and J is TRBJ2-1; absent DNA, TCRdb's TRBD2 call cannot be checked. CDR1 and CDR2 (germline): MNHEY, SVGAGI. The CDR3 covers 16 residues. The chain's CDR3 is CASSSSLAGDYNEQFF.

This chain connects TRBV10-3 to TRBJ1-2; TCRdb lists TRBD1, though no DNA is available to test this call. The CDR3 sequence is 16 residues long. Germline lookup yields CDR1 ENHRY and CDR2 SYGVKD. The CDR3 sequence is CAISESIQRGATGYTF.

The genes are TRBV15 and TRBJ1-4. CDR3 size: 13 residues. Germline CDR1 is LNHNV and CDR2 is YYDKDF (reference sequence). CDR3 amino acids: CATSMGENEKLFF.

This chain joins TRBV5-1 and TRBJ1-1; TCRdb's assignment of TRBD1 cannot be checked, as there is no DNA. The CDR3 length is 16 residues. Germline V CDR1 and CDR2: SGHRS, YFSETQ. CDR3 sequence reads: CASSPQGDNGYTEAFF.

The chain joins TRBV7-3 to TRBJ2-1; TCRdb's D call, TRBD1, is unchecked because there is no DNA. The CDR3 covers 16 residues. Germline V lookup: CDR1 SGHTA, CDR2 FQGTGA. The CDR3 reads CASSPSTGVSYNEQFF.

V gene TRBV12-3 or TRBV12-4 combines with J gene TRBJ2-1. This CDR3 region has 16 residues. CDR3 sequence reads: CASSPSYVGPYNEQFF.

The V gene is TRBV12-3 or TRBV12-4, the J gene TRBJ1-2; the TCRdb D gene call, TRBD1, has no DNA to confirm it. The CDR3 covers 13 residues. CDR3 amino acids: CASSQQGALGYTF.

The chain combines TRBV29-1 with TRBJ2-3; the TRBD1 assignment by TCRdb is unverifiable without DNA. The CDR3 covers 16 residues. Germline V lookup: CDR1 SQVTM, CDR2 ANQGSEA. The CDR3 here is CSAPRSAGARTDTQYF.

The V gene is TRBV25-1, the J gene TRBJ1-1; TCRdb's D gene call, TRBD1, goes unchecked for lack of DNA. Germline values: CDR1 MGHDK, CDR2 SYGVNS. This CDR3 comprises 14 residues. The CDR3: CASSETGGSTEAFF.

The chain carries TRBV5-6 and TRBJ1-5; TCRdb selects TRBD1, and the lack of DNA leaves this call unchecked. Germline V gene sequence: CDR1 SGHDT, CDR2 YYEEEE. CDR3 size: 15 residues. The CDR3 sequence is CASSLGGGDNQPQHF.

The CDR3 loop reads CSARDGGGPDTQYF. The gene calls are TRBV20-1 and TRBJ2-3; TCRdb's D call of TRBD1 is untestable without DNA. Germline values: CDR1 DFQATT, CDR2 SNEGSKA (reference sequence). This CDR3 is built from 14 residues.

The V gene is TRBV11-2, the J gene TRBJ2-3; the D call of TRBD1 rests on TCRdb alone, since no DNA is present to check it. The CDR3 consists of 17 residues. CDR1 is SGHAT, CDR2 FQNNGV, per germline. This CDR3 reads CASSPSPLEASTDTQYF.

The chain joins TRBV6-5 to TRBJ2-7; TCRdb gives TRBD1 as the D gene, but with no DNA this cannot be confirmed. Germline CDR1 and CDR2: MNHEY and SVGAGI. The CDR3 consists of 11 residues. The CDR3 region is CASSWPGEQYF.

The chain employs TRBV3-1 and TRBJ2-5; no DNA is available, so the TRBD1 call from TCRdb remains unchecked. The CDR3 consists of 15 residues. Germline assignment: CDR1 LGHDT and CDR2 YNNKEL (reference sequence). The CDR3 protein is CASSRRRGAQETQYF.

The rearrangement links TRBV18 to TRBJ2-7; TCRdb designates TRBD2, a call that cannot be tested without DNA. The germline gives CDR1 KGHSH, CDR2 LQKENI. CDR3 length: 12 amino acids. The CDR3 is CASSPGGDEQYF.

The chain employs TRBV18 and TRBJ1-5; TCRdb's assignment of TRBD1 cannot be checked, as there is no DNA. Germline V gives CDR1 KGHSH, CDR2 LQKENI. This CDR3 comprises 15 residues. CDR3 sequence: CASSDDRVRNQPQHF.

The V and J genes are TRBV5-1 and TRBJ2-5; TCRdb reports TRBD1, a call that lacks DNA to check it against. Germline lookup yields CDR1 SGHRS and CDR2 YFSETQ. The CDR3 totals 15 residues. The CDR3 protein is CASSRTGTDKETQYF.